This is a list of T cell receptor beta chains from one sample in a study of OX40 agonist ivuxolimab in advanced cancers. Produced via immunoSEQ multiplex PCR; TCRdb's table is partial and in-frame only. The table shows some 70,000 clones, with 85% to 90% occurring only once. This material consisted of CD4+ or CD8+ T cells sorted from blood, taken in a trial of the OX40 agonist ivuxolimab. These receptor sequences come from an adult with an advanced solid tumor such as melanoma, head and neck, liver or kidney cancer. Both conserved end residues are part of each CDR3. The order of the fields is CDR3 protein, CDR3 DNA, J gene, clone size, D gene, V gene. The D gene is left open where the match is weak. Clone size is stated in some rows and not others, as once, few, many or a class when expanded.

CASNLLPGTVNNEQFF TGTGCCAGCAACCTCCTCCCAGGGACAGTAAACAATGAGCAGTTCTTC TRBJ2-1 NA TRBD1 TRBV28
CASRRSTNEKLFF TGTGCCAGCCGTCGTTCAACTAATGAAAAACTGTTTTTT TRBJ1-4 NA NA TRBV7-9
CASSSNVTGGNTEAFF TGTGCCAGCAGCTCGAACGTGACAGGGGGCAACACTGAAGCTTTCTTT TRBJ1-1 NA TRBD1 TRBV7-3
CASSIEGQPNTEAFF TGTGCCAGTAGTATTGAGGGGCAGCCGAACACTGAAGCTTTCTTT TRBJ1-1 NA NA TRBV19
CASSLPGLAARGNEQFF TGTGCCAGCAGCTTACCCGGACTAGCGGCCCGGGGGAATGAGCAGTTCTTC TRBJ2-1 NA TRBD2 TRBV7-9
CASSLEGREIYEQYF TGTGCCAGCAGCTTAGAGGGGCGGGAGATCTACGAGCAGTACTTC TRBJ2-7 NA TRBD2 TRBV7-8
CASTPGSGNYEQYF TGTGCCAGCACCCCGGGTAGCGGGAATTACGAGCAGTACTTC TRBJ2-7 NA TRBD2 TRBV11-2
CASRDRQERAYEQYF TGTGCCAGCAGAGACCGACAGGAGAGGGCCTACGAGCAGTACTTC TRBJ2-7 NA NA TRBV2
CASSLDHSSNTGELFF TGTGCCAGCAGCCTGGACCACTCCTCGAACACCGGGGAGCTGTTTTTT TRBJ2-2 NA NA TRBV2
CSAGTVAKNIQYF TGCAGCGCAGGGACAGTAGCCAAAAACATTCAGTACTTC TRBJ2-4 NA TRBD1 TRBV29-1
CASSLWRDRNTEAFF TGTGCCAGCAGCTTATGGAGGGATCGGAACACTGAAGCTTTCTTT TRBJ1-1 NA NA TRBV7-2
CASSPRSGGSGTGELFF TGCGCCAGCAGCCCCCGGTCTGGGGGGAGTGGCACCGGGGAGCTGTTTTTT TRBJ2-2 NA NA TRBV4-1
CASSLVQGVNEQFF TGTGCCAGCAGCTTAGTGCAGGGGGTGAATGAGCAGTTCTTC TRBJ2-1 NA TRBD1 TRBV11-2
CASSLGQPGYEQYF TGCGCCAGCAGCTTGGGGCAGCCTGGATACGAGCAGTACTTC TRBJ2-7 NA NA TRBV5-1
CASSNSRGNQPQHF TGTGCCAGCAGCAACAGCCGGGGCAATCAGCCCCAGCATTTT TRBJ1-5 few NA TRBV28
CASSPRLVSYNEQFF TGTGCCAGCAGCCCCAGGCTGGTATCCTACAATGAGCAGTTCTTC TRBJ2-1 once NA TRBV9
CASSPTGTATDTQYF TGTGCCAGCAGCCCCACCGGGACAGCCACAGATACGCAGTATTTT TRBJ2-3 NA TRBD1 TRBV11-2
CASRLDFRQSNQPQHF TGTGCAAGTCGCTTAGATTTCCGACAAAGCAATCAGCCCCAGCATTTT TRBJ1-5 NA NA TRBV12-2
CASSESRLAYNEQFF TGTGCCAGCAGTGAGTCCAGACTAGCATACAATGAGCAGTTCTTC TRBJ2-1 NA TRBD2 TRBV25-1
CASSILQRSNYGYTF TGTGCCAGTAGTATCCTACAGAGATCTAACTATGGCTACACCTTC TRBJ1-2 NA NA TRBV19
CSVNPAGTYNEQFF TGCAGCGTTAATCCGGCGGGAACCTACAATGAGCAGTTCTTC TRBJ2-1 NA NA TRBV29-1
CASSLGQGPYNEQFF TGTGCCAGCAGTTTGGGACAGGGACCCTACAATGAGCAGTTCTTC TRBJ2-1 NA TRBD1 TRBV27
CASRGIASGYTF TGTGCCAGCAGAGGGATTGCTAGCGGCTACACCTTC TRBJ1-2 NA NA TRBV6-6
CASPNRGGTEAFF TGTGCCAGCCCAAACCGGGGGGGCACTGAAGCTTTCTTT TRBJ1-1 NA NA TRBV6-1
CASSVPAATNEKLFF TGTGCCAGCAGCGTGCCAGCGGCAACTAATGAAAAACTGTTTTTT TRBJ1-4 NA NA TRBV11-2
CASSPGLDNEQFF TGTGCCAGCTCACCAGGGCTCGACAATGAGCAGTTCTTC TRBJ2-1 NA NA TRBV18
CSGRDNYEQYF TGCAGCGGCCGGGACAACTACGAGCAGTACTTC TRBJ2-7 once NA TRBV29-1
CASSAQGRQNTEAFF TGCGCCAGCAGCGCACAGGGAAGACAGAACACTGAAGCTTTCTTT TRBJ1-1 NA NA TRBV5-1
CASSLGQGGTGELFF TGTGCCAGCAGCTTGGGACAGGGAGGGACCGGGGAGCTGTTTTTT TRBJ2-2 NA NA TRBV5-4
CASSSQVGGTYEQYF TGTGCCAGCAGCTCCCAAGTCGGCGGGACCTACGAGCAGTACTTC TRBJ2-7 NA NA TRBV7-2
CASSLVGGYEQYF TGCGCCAGCAGCTTGGTGGGGGGCTACGAGCAGTACTTC TRBJ2-7 few NA TRBV5-1
CASSFFGGGPNYGYTF TGTGCCAGCAGCTTCTTCGGTGGAGGGCCTAACTATGGCTACACCTTC TRBJ1-2 NA NA TRBV7-9
CASTTKGSGGYTF TGTGCCAGTACCACGAAGGGGAGTGGCGGCTACACCTTC TRBJ1-2 NA NA TRBV19
CASSPPPGRGNTEAFF TGTGCCAGCAGCCCCCCCCCGGGACGGGGAAACACTGAAGCTTTCTTT TRBJ1-1 NA NA TRBV28
CASRPPGGSLHEQFF TGTGCCAGCAGACCCCCGGGCGGGAGCCTCCATGAGCAGTTCTTC TRBJ2-1 NA TRBD2 TRBV9
CASRTSGIVTGELFF TGTGCCAGCCGGACTAGCGGGATTGTCACCGGGGAGCTGTTTTTT TRBJ2-2 NA TRBD2 TRBV2
CATITRGSGANVLTF TGTGCCACGATCACCCGGGGGAGTGGGGCCAACGTCCTGACTTTC TRBJ2-6 NA NA TRBV30
CASSYRTVSAYEQYF TGTGCCAGCAGTTATCGGACAGTCAGCGCCTACGAGCAGTACTTC TRBJ2-7 NA NA TRBV5-6
CASMTGRSGNTIYF TGTGCCAGCATGACCGGGCGCTCTGGAAACACCATATATTTT TRBJ1-3 once NA TRBV18
CASGRLQGLTDTQYF TGTGCCAGCGGACGTTTACAGGGGTTGACAGATACGCAGTATTTT TRBJ2-3 NA TRBD1 TRBV7-8
CASSLIGTSGSTDTQYF TGTGCCAGCAGCTTAATTGGGACTAGCGGAAGCACAGATACGCAGTATTTT TRBJ2-3 NA TRBD2 TRBV7-2
CASSLRKGVGGANVLTF TGTGCCAGCAGTTTGAGAAAGGGTGTAGGTGGGGCCAACGTCCTGACTTTC TRBJ2-6 NA NA TRBV28
CASSLGETKYF TGTGCCAGCAGCTTAGGCGAGACGAAGTACTTC TRBJ2-7 NA NA TRBV11-2
CAWSVRLAGNNEQFF TGTGCCTGGAGTGTACGACTAGCGGGGAACAATGAGCAGTTCTTC TRBJ2-1 NA TRBD2 TRBV30
CASRRAAYEQYF TGTGCCAGCAGGAGGGCCGCGTACGAGCAGTACTTC TRBJ2-7 once NA TRBV6-1
CASSRQWSSGNTIYF TGTGCCAGCAGCCGACAGTGGAGCTCTGGAAACACCATATATTTT TRBJ1-3 NA NA TRBV14
CASSLEDYGYTF TGCGCCAGCAGCTTGGAGGACTATGGCTACACCTTC TRBJ1-2 NA NA TRBV5-1
CASPSIGDTQYF TGTGCCAGCCCATCGATCGGGGATACGCAGTATTTT TRBJ2-3 NA NA TRBV7-9
CASSTRGGRDTGELFF TGTGCCAGCAGCACCCGGGGAGGCAGGGACACCGGGGAGCTGTTTTTT TRBJ2-2 NA NA TRBV9
CASSPVTSGRVQQFF TGTGCCAGCAGCCCCGTAACTAGCGGGAGGGTGCAGCAGTTCTTC TRBJ2-1 NA TRBD2 TRBV28
CASSLNAGREKLFF TGTGCCAGCAGCTTAAATGCGGGGCGCGAAAAACTGTTTTTT TRBJ1-4 few NA TRBV7-2
CASSYRGGGANVLTF TGTGCCAGCAGTTACAGGGGAGGCGGGGCCAACGTCCTGACTTTC TRBJ2-6 NA NA TRBV6-5
CASSAFEISYEQYF TGTGCCAGCAGCGCCTTTGAGATCTCCTACGAGCAGTACTTC TRBJ2-7 NA NA TRBV5-5
CASSEVLANYNEQFF TGTGCCAGCAGTGAAGTACTAGCGAACTACAATGAGCAGTTCTTC TRBJ2-1 NA TRBD2 TRBV2